One sample yielded the 7 T cell receptor beta chains listed below, sequenced in a study of blood T cell repertoires in COVID-19. The assay was immunoSEQ multiplex PCR, and TCRdb's table has in-frame clones only and misses some. Of roughly 200,000 clones listed, approximately 90% were seen once; the top ten hold over 1%. Input material: PBMCs or T cells enriched from blood (not recorded which). These receptors originate from a man aged 25-45 years who had recovered from COVID-19.

The chain couples TRBV11-2 to TRBJ2-7; perhaps TRBD2 as D (5 bases). Germline V gives CDR1 SGHAT, CDR2 FQNNGV. V lost 5 bases to trimming and J lost 3 bases, with 14 bases between them. This CDR3 region has 14 residues. For the CDR3, the DNA is TGTGCCAGCAGCCCGACAACAGCGGTCTACGAGCAGTACTTC. Translation: CASSPTTAVYEQYF.

This chain joins TRBV9 and TRBJ2-1; D unclear. The V end lost 0 bases, the J end lost 1 base, and 8 bases lay between the germline ends. This CDR3 contains 15 residues. The germline V gene has CDR1 SGDLS and CDR2 YYNGEE. CDR3 nucleotide sequence: TGTGCCAGCAGCGTAGAAGCGCCTTCCTACAATGAGCAGTTCTTC. Protein sequence: CASSVEAPSYNEQFF.

The CDR3 sequence: CASSRITQGAYEQYF. The CDR3 coding sequence is TGTGCCAGCAGCCGTATCACGCAGGGGGCCTACGAGCAGTACTTC. The genes are TRBV7-6 and TRBJ2-7, with 7 bases identical to TRBD1. The CDR3 runs to 15 residues. Germline lookup yields CDR1 SGHVS and CDR2 FNYEAQ. V shed 5 bases and J 2 bases; nucleotides not matched to a gene: 9.

In its sample, this clone was seen a few times. The gene calls are TRBV3-1 (or the pseudogene TRBV3-2) and TRBJ1-1; D not certain. Germline V gene lookup returns CDR1 LGHDT and CDR2 YNNKEL (reference sequence). Trimming cost V 0 bases and J 4 bases, with 21 bases left between them. The CDR3 spans 18 residues. The CDR3 sequence: CASSQDFGLGQVSTEAFF. The CDR3 coding sequence is TGTGCCAGCAGCCAAGATTTCGGTTTGGGCCAGGTGAGCACTGAAGCTTTCTTT.

The chain is built from TRBV18 and TRBJ1-1, with 11 bases fitting TRBD1. Losses at the gene ends were 3 bases for V and 2 bases for J; bases not matched to a gene: 2. There are 15 residues in the CDR3. Looked up from germline, CDR1 is KGHSH and CDR2 is LQKENI. The CDR3 bases are TGTGCCAGCTCACCCGGACAGGGGGCAAACACTGAAGCTTTCTTT. It codes for CASSPGQGANTEAFF.

This chain connects TRBV6-5 to TRBJ2-2; D is possibly TRBD2 (5 bases). Germline lookup yields CDR1 MNHEY and CDR2 SVGAGI. Deletions cut 6 bases from V and 7 bases from J, with 12 bases between. CDR3 size: 13 residues. The CDR3 spells CASRPASFGELFF. Here the CDR3 DNA reads TGTGCCAGCAGACCGGCTAGCTTCGGGGAGCTGTTTTTT.

The rearrangement joins TRBV27 to TRBJ2-2; D not resolved. The germline V gene has CDR1 MNHEY and CDR2 SMNVEV (reference sequence). The CDR3 runs to 13 residues. The V gene lost 6 bases and the J gene lost 6 bases, with 11 bases spanning the gap. CDR3 protein: CASRLHGPGELFF. In DNA, the CDR3 is TGTGCCAGCAGGTTACACGGTCCCGGGGAGCTGTTTTTT.